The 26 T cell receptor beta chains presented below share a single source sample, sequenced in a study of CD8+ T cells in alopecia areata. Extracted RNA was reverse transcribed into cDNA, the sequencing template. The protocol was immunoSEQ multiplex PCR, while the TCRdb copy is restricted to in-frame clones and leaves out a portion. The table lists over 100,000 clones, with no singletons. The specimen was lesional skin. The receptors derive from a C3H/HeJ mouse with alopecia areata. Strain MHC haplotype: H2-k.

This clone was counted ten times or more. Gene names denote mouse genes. CDR3 amino acids: CASTGGRTYEQYF. The CDR3 bases that were read are TGTGCCAGCACTGGGGGGCGTACCTAT. J is TRBJ2-7 and V is TRBV13-3, with 8 positions matching TRBD2. The read terminates 4 residues ahead of where the CDR3 ends, so the germline J gene completes it. V lost 6 bases and J lost 2; bases outside the gene matches: 4. The CDR3 loop spans 13 amino acids. Germline CDR1 reads NNHDY; CDR2 reads SYVADS.

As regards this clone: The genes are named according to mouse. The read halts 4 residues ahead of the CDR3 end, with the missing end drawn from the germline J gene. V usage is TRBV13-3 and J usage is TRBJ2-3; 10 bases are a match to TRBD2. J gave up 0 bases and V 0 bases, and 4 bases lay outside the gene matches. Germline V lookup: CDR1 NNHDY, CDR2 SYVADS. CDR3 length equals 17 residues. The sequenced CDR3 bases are TGTGCCAGCAGTGATGGTCACTGGGGGGGGAGTGCAGAA. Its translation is CASSDGHWGGSAE. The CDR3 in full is CASSDGHWGGSAETLYF.

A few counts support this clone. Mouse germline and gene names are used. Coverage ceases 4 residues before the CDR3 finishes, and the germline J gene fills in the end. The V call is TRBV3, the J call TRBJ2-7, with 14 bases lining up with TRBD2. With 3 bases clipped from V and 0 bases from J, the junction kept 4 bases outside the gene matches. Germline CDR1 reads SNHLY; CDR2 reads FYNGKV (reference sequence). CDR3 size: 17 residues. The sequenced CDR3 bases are TGTGCCAGCAGCTTTCCGGGACTGGGGGGGCGCTCCTAT. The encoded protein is CASSFPGLGGRSY. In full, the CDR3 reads CASSFPGLGGRSYEQYF.

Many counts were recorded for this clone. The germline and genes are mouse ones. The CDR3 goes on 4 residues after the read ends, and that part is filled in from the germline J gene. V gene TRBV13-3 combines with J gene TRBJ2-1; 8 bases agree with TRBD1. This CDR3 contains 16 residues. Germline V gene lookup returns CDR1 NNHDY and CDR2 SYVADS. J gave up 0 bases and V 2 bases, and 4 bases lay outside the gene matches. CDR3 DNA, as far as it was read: TGTGCCAGCAGTGACAGACAGGGGAATAACTATGCT. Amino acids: CASSDRQGNNYA. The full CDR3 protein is CASSDRQGNNYAEQFF.

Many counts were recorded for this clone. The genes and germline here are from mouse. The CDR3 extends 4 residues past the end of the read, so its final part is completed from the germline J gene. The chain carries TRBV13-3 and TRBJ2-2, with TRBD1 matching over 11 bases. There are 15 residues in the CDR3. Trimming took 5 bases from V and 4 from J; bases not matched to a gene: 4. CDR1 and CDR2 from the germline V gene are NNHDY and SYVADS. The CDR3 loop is CASSWDRGITGQLYF. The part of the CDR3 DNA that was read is TGTGCCAGCAGCTGGGACAGGGGGATCACCGGG. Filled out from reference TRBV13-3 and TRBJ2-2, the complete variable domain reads EAAVTQSPRSKVAVTGGKVTLSCHQTNNHDYMYWYRQDTGHGLRLIHYSYVADSTEKGDIPDGYKASRPSQENFSLILELASLSQTAVYFCASSWDRGITGQLYFGEGSKLTVL.

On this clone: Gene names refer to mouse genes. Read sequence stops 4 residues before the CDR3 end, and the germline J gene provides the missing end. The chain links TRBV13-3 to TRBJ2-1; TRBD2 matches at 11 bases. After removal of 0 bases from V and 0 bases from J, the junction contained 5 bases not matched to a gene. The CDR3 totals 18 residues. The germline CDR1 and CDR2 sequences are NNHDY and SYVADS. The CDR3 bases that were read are TGTGCCAGCAGTGATGAACTGGGGGGGCGACATAACTATGCT. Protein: CASSDELGGRHNYA. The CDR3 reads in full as CASSDELGGRHNYAEQFF.

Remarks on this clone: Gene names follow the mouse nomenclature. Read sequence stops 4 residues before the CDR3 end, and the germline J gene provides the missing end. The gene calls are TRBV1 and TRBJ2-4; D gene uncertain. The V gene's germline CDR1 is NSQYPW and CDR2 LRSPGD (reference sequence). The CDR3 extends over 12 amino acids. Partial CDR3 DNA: TGCACCTGCAGTGCTTTGGGAAAC. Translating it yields CTCSALGN. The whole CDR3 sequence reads CTCSALGNTLYF.

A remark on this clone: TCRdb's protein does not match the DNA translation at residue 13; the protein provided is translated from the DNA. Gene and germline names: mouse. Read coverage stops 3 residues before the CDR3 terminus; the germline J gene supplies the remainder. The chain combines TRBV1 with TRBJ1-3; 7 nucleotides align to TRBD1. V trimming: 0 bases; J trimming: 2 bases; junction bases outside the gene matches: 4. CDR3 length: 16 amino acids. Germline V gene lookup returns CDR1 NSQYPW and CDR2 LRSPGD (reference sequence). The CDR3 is CTCSADVGTAGNTLYF. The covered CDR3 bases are TGCACCTGCAGTGCAGATGTTGGGACAGCTGGAAATACG.

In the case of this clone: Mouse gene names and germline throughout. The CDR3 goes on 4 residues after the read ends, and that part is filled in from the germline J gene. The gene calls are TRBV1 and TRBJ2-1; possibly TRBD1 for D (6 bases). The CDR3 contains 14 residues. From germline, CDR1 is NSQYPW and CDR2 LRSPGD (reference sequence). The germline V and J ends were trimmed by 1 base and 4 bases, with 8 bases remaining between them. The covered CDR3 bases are TGCACCTGCAGTGCAGTGCAGGGGTATGCT. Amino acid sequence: CTCSAVQGYA. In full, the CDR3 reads CTCSAVQGYAEQFF.

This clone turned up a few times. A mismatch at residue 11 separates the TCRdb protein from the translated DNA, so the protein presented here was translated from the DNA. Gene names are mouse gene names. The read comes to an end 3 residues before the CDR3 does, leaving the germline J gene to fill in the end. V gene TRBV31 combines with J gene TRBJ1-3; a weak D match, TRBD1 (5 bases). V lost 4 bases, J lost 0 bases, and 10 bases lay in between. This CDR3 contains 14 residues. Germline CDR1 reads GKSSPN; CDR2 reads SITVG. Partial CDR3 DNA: TGTGCCTGGACCTTCCAGGGTTCTGGAAATACG. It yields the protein CAWTFQGSGNT. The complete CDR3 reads CAWTFQGSGNTLYF.

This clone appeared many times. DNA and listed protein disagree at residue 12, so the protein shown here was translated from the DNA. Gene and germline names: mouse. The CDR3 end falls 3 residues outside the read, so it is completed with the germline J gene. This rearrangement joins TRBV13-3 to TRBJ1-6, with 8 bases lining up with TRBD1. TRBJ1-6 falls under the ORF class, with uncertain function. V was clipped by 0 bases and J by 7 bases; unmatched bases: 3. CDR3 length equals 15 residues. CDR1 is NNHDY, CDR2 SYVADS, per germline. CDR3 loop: CASSDATGVNSPLYF. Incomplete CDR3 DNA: TGTGCCAGCAGTGATGCGACAGGGGTAAATTCGCCC.

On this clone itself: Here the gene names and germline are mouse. The part of the CDR3 DNA that was read is TGCACCTGCAGTGCCGCAGGGTTTGCAGAA. Protein product: CTCSAAGFAE. The full-length CDR3 reads as CTCSAAGFAETLYF. The V call is TRBV1, the J call TRBJ2-3; possibly TRBD1 for D (5 bases). The missing CDR3 end, 4 residues past where the read stops, is filled in from the germline J gene. The V gene's germline CDR1 is NSQYPW and CDR2 LRSPGD (reference sequence). V shed 3 bases and J shed 2 bases, with 9 bases lying between them. This CDR3 region has 14 residues.

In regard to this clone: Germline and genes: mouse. The CDR3 here is CASSPDWGHYEQYF. Incomplete CDR3 DNA: TGTGCAAGCAGCCCGGACTGGGGGCACTAT. V gene TRBV16 combines with J gene TRBJ2-7, with 10 bases fitting TRBD2. The read ends 4 residues shy of where the CDR3 ends; the end is completed using the germline J gene. V trimming: 5 bases; J trimming: 3 bases; junction bases outside the gene matches: 4. Germline V gene lookup returns CDR1 SGHSA and CDR2 FRNQAP. This CDR3 spans 14 amino acids.

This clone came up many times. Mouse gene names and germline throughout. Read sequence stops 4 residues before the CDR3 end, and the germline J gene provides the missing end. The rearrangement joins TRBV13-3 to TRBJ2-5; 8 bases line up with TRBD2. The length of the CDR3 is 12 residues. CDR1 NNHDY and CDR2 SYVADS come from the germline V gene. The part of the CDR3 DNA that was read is TGTGCCAGAGACTGGGGAGAAGAC. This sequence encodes CARDWGED. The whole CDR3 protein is CARDWGEDTQYF.

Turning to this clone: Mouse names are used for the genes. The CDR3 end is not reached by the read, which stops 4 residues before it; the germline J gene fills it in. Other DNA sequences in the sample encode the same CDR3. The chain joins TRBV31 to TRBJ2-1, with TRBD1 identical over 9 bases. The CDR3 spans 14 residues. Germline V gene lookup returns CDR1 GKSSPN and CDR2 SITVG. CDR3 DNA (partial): TGTGCCTGGAGCCCCGGGACAGGGAGGGCT. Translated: CAWSPGTGRA. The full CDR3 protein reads CAWSPGTGRAEQFF.

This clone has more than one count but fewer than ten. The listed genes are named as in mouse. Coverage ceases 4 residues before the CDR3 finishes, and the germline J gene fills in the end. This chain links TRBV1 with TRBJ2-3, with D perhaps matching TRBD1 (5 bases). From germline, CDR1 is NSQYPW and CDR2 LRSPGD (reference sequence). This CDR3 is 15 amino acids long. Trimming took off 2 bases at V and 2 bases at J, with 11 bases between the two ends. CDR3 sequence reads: CTCSANQGVAETLYF. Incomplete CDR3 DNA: TGCACCTGCAGTGCAAATCAGGGAGTTGCAGAA.

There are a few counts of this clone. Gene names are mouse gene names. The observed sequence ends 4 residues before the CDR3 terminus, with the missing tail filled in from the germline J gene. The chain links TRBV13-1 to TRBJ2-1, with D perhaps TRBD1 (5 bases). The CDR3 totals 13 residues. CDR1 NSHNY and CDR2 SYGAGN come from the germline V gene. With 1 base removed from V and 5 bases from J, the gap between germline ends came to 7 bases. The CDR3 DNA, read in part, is TGTGCCAGCAGTGATCTCAGGGATGCT. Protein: CASSDLRDA. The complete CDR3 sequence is CASSDLRDAEQFF.

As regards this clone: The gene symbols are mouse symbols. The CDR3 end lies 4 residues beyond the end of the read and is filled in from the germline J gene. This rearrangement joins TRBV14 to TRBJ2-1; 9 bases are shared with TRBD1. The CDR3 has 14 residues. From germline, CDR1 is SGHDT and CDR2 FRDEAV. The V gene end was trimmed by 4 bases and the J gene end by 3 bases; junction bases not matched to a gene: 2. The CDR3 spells CASSRQGGYAEQFF. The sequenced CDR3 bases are TGTGCCAGCAGTCGACAGGGGGGCTATGCT. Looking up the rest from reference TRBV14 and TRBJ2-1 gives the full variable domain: EAGVTQSPRYAVLQEGQAVSFWCDPISGHDTLYWYQQPRDQGPQLLVYFRDEAVIDNSQLPSDRFSAVRPKGTNSTLKIQSAKQGDTATYLCASSRQGGYAEQFFGPGTRLTVL.

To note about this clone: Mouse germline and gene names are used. The CDR3 loop is CASSIALGQNTLYF. The covered CDR3 bases are TGTGCCAGCAGTATAGCTCTGGGGCAAAAC. The chain joins TRBV19 to TRBJ2-4, with D perhaps TRBD2 (6 bases). The missing CDR3 end, 4 residues past where the read stops, is filled in from the germline J gene. The germline gives CDR1 FNHDT, CDR2 SITEND (reference sequence). This CDR3 spans 14 amino acids. Trimming removed 0 bases from V and 3 bases from J, with 8 bases in between.

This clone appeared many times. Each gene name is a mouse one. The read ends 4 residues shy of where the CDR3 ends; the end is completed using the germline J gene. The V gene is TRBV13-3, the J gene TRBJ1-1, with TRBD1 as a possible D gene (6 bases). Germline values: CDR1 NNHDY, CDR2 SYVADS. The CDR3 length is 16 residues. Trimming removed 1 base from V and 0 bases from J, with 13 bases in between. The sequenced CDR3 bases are TGTGCCAGCAGTGATCCCGGGACAAAAACAAACACA. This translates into CASSDPGTKTNT. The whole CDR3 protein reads CASSDPGTKTNTEVFF.

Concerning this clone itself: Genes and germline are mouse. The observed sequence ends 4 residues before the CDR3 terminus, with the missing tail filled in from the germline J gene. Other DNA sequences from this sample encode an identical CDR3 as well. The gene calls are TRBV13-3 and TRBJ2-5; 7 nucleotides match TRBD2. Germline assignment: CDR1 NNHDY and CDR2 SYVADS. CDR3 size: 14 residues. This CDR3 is CASSDSLGVDTQYF. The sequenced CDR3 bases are TGTGCCAGCAGTGATAGCCTGGGGGTTGAC.

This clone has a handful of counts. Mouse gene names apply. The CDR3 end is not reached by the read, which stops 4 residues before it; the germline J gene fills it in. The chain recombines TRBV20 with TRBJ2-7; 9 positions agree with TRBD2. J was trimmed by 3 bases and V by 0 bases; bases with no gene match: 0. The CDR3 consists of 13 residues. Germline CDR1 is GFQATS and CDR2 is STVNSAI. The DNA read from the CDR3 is TGTGGTGCTAGGGACTGGGGGGGCTAT. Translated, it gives CGARDWGGY. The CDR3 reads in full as CGARDWGGYEQYF.

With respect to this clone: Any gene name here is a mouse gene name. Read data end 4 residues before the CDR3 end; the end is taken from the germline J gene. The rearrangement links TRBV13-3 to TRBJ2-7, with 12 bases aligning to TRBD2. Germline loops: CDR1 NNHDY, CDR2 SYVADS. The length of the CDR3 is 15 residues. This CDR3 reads CASSEEGLGGYEQYF. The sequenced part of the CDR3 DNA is TGTGCCAGCAGTGAAGAGGGACTGGGGGGTTAT.

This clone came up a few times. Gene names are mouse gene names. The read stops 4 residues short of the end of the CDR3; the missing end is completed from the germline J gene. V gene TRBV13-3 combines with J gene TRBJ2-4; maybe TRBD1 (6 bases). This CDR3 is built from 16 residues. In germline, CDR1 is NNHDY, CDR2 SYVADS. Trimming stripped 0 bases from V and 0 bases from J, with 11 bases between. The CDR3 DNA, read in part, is TGTGCCAGCAGTGATGTCCAGGGGCCTAGTCAAAAC. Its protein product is CASSDVQGPSQN. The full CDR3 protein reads CASSDVQGPSQNTLYF.

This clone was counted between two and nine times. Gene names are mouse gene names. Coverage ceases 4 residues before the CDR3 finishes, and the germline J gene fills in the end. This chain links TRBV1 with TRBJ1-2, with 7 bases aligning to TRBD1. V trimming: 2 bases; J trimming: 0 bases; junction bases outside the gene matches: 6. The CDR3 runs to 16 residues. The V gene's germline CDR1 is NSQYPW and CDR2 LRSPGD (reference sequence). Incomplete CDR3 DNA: TGCACCTGCAGTGCAAACCTTGGGACAGCAAACTCC. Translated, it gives CTCSANLGTANS. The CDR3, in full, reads CTCSANLGTANSDYTF.

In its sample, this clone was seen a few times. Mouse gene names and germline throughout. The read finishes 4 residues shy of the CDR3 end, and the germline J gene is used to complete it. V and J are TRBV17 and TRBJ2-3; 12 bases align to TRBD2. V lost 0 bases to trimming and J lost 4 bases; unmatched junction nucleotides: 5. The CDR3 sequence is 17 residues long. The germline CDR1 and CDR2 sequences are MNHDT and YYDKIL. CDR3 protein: CASSREPGLGGSETLYF. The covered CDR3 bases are TGTGCTAGCAGTAGAGAACCGGGACTGGGGGGTTCAGAA.